The 32 T cell receptor beta chains in this list originate from one sample, sequenced in a study of blood T cell repertoires in COVID-19. The table came from immunoSEQ multiplex PCR; TCRdb's copy has only in-frame clones and leaves some out. The repertoire has 350,000 or so clones, approximately 83% of them found once; the top ten carry approximately 4%. The sequencing input was PBMCs or T cells enriched from blood (not recorded which). These TCRs come from a middle-aged woman with acute COVID-19.

V is TRBV6-1 and J is TRBJ1-2; 8 bases match TRBD1. J gave up 8 bases and V 2 bases, and 7 bases lay outside the gene matches. Germline V gene sequence: CDR1 MNHNS, CDR2 SASEGT. The CDR3 contains 14 residues. This CDR3 is CASSEWAGGNGYTF. CDR3 bases: TGTGCCAGCAGTGAATGGGCAGGGGGCAACGGCTACACCTTC.

This clone has just one count. The chain links TRBV7-3 to TRBJ2-1; 7 positions match TRBD1. The germline gives CDR1 SGHTA, CDR2 FQGTGA. After removal of 4 bases from V and 12 bases from J, the junction contained 15 bases not matched to a gene. CDR3 length equals 15 residues. The CDR3 here is CASSSLPGTELAQFF. CDR3 DNA sequence: TGTGCCAGCAGCTCGCTGCCCGGGACAGAGCTGGCGCAGTTCTTC.

The chain joins TRBV3-1 (or the pseudogene TRBV3-2) to TRBJ2-5; D may be TRBD2 (5 bases). CDR3 length: 14 amino acids. Trimming took 6 bases from V and 4 from J, leaving 15 bases between them. In germline, CDR1 is LGHDT, CDR2 YNNKEL (reference sequence). CDR3 sequence reads: CASSPGMLRETQYF. CDR3 coding DNA: TGTGCCAGCAGTCCCGGGATGCTCCGAGAGACCCAGTACTTC.

This rearrangement joins TRBV6-5 to TRBJ2-1; 8 bases match TRBD2. V was pared by 5 bases and J by 6 bases, with 6 bases of the junction left unmatched. Germline CDR1 and CDR2: MNHEY and SVGAGI. The CDR3 loop spans 14 amino acids. CDR3: CASSIGLAFNEQFF. The CDR3 DNA follows: TGTGCCAGCAGTATCGGACTAGCTTTCAATGAGCAGTTCTTC.

The J gene is TRBJ2-3, the V gene TRBV4-3; no definite D call. CDR3 length: 14 residues. The germline V gene has CDR1 LGHNA and CDR2 YSLEER. V shed 1 base and J shed 1 base, with 6 bases lying between them. DNA for the CDR3: TGCGCCAGCAGCCAAGGTGCGGGCACAGATACGCAGTATTTT. Encoded protein: CASSQGAGTDTQYF.

V and J are TRBV14 and TRBJ2-4, with TRBD2 matching over 8 bases. The germline gives CDR1 SGHDN, CDR2 FVKESK. The CDR3 extends over 20 amino acids. J lost 1 base, V lost 2 bases, and 16 bases had no gene match. CDR3 bases: TGTGCCAGCAGCCAAAGTTGGGCTAGCGGGTCCCGTAGCGCCAAAAACATTCAGTACTTC. Translated: CASSQSWASGSRSAKNIQYF.

The chain recombines TRBV28 with TRBJ1-1; 9 bases are a match to TRBD1. V shed 5 bases, J shed 5 bases, and the junction held 6 bases outside the gene matches. Germline V lookup: CDR1 MDHEN, CDR2 SYDVKM. There are 14 residues in the CDR3. The CDR3 loop is CASSPGQGITEAFF. In DNA form, the CDR3 reads TGTGCCAGCAGTCCGGGACAGGGAATTACTGAAGCTTTCTTT. Using reference TRBV28 and TRBJ1-1 for the parts outside the CDR3, the full variable domain is DVKVTQSSRYLVKRTGEKVFLECVQDMDHENMFWYRQDPGLGLRLIYFSYDVKMKEKGDIPEGYSVSREKKERFSLILESASTNQTSMYLCASSPGQGITEAFFGQGTRLTVV.

The genes are TRBV19 and TRBJ1-3; D is possibly TRBD1 (5 bases). The germline V gene has CDR1 LNHDA and CDR2 SQIVND (reference sequence). The V and J ends lost 9 bases and 3 bases respectively, with 18 bases between them. The CDR3 has 15 residues. CDR3 in amino acids: CASRQRTDIGNTIYF. The CDR3, as DNA: TGTGCCAGCCGACAGAGGACGGACATTGGAAACACCATATATTTT.

V usage is TRBV13 and J usage is TRBJ1-3; D remains unclear. Trimming left V 7 bases short and J 4 bases short, with 14 bases between. Germline loops: CDR1 PRHDT, CDR2 FYEKMQ (reference sequence). The CDR3 has 14 residues. The CDR3 bases are TGTGCCAGCATGAGGAGAAGCCTCGGAAACACCATATATTTT. The encoded protein is CASMRRSLGNTIYF.

The genes are TRBV24-1 and TRBJ2-6; a possible D gene is TRBD1 (6 bases). Trimming removed 0 bases at V and 0 bases at J, with 14 bases between. Germline loops: CDR1 KGHDR, CDR2 SFDVKD. The CDR3 spans 19 residues. The CDR3 region is CATSDLSGTPFSGANVLTF. Here the CDR3 DNA reads TGTGCCACCAGTGATTTGTCCGGGACACCGTTCTCTGGGGCCAACGTCCTGACTTTC.

The J gene is TRBJ2-5, the V gene TRBV2, with D tentatively TRBD1 (6 bases). V lost 8 bases, J lost 1 base, and 14 bases lay in between. The germline V gene has CDR1 SNHLY and CDR2 FYNNEI. The CDR3 is made up of 14 amino acids. DNA of the CDR3: TGTGCCAGCCTGCTACAGGGTTCCCAAGAGACCCAGTACTTC. Encoded protein: CASLLQGSQETQYF.

This sequence joins TRBV6-2 or TRBV6-3 and TRBJ2-3; D might be TRBD2 (6 bases). Germline V gives CDR1 MNHEY, CDR2 SVGEGT. The CDR3 runs to 16 residues. The V end lost 2 bases, the J end lost 1 base, and 13 bases lay between the germline ends. The CDR3 sequence is CASSYGASDGTDTQYF. The CDR3 nucleotides are TGTGCCAGCAGTTACGGTGCTAGCGATGGCACAGATACGCAGTATTTT.

The rearrangement uses TRBV19 and TRBJ2-1, with TRBD2 matching 8 bases. The J segment lost 3 bases and the V segment lost 5 bases, leaving 9 bases of the junction unmatched. Germline V gene sequence: CDR1 LNHDA, CDR2 SQIVND (reference sequence). CDR3 length: 16 residues. In DNA, the CDR3 is TGTGCCAGTAGTTCCCCGGGGGGGGCATTCTACAATGAGCAGTTCTTC. This gives the protein CASSSPGGAFYNEQFF.

CDR3 nucleotide sequence: TGTGCCAGCTCACCAGGACAGTGGGGAGATGCGGGAGCTTTCTTT. Residues: CASSPGQWGDAGAFF. V is TRBV18 and J is TRBJ1-1; D perhaps matches TRBD1 (6 bases). CDR1 KGHSH and CDR2 LQKENI come from the germline V gene. Trimming removed 2 bases at V and 10 bases at J, with 20 bases between. CDR3 length: 15 residues.

This clone was detected once. CDR3: CASSLDRGNSPLHF. In DNA, the CDR3 is TGTGCCAGCAGCTTGGACAGGGGGAATTCACCCCTCCACTTT. This sequence joins TRBV7-8 and TRBJ1-6; 10 bases agree with TRBD1. The CDR3 has 14 amino acids. Germline loops: CDR1 SGHVS, CDR2 FQNEAQ. V trimming: 3 bases; J trimming: 7 bases; junction bases outside the gene matches: 0.

The V call is TRBV12-2, the J call TRBJ1-5. TRBV12-2 corresponds to a pseudogene. The CDR3 consists of 14 residues. The CDR3 DNA follows: TGTGCAAGTCGCTTAGCGCGGGGTAATCAGCCCCAGCATTTT. It yields the protein CASRLARGNQPQHF.

V usage is TRBV5-1 and J usage is TRBJ2-7; 7 bases agree with TRBD1. V trimming: 6 bases; J trimming: 6 bases; junction bases outside the gene matches: 6. The CDR3 runs 12 residues. CDR1 is SGHRS and CDR2 is YFSETQ in the germline V gene. The DNA of the CDR3 is TGCGCCAGCAACAGGGGAAGGGGCGAGCAGTACTTC. Its translation: CASNRGRGEQYF.

J is TRBJ1-4 and V is TRBV2, with D possibly TRBD1 on 5 matching bases. Looked up from germline, CDR1 is SNHLY and CDR2 is FYNNEI. The CDR3 covers 14 residues. Trimming pared 6 bases from V and 8 bases from J, leaving 16 bases between. For the CDR3, the DNA is TGTGCCAGCAGCCCGGGGGGGGAGAAGGAAAAACTGTTTTTT. It specifies CASSPGGEKEKLFF.

This clone has a handful of counts. This chain joins TRBV7-9 and TRBJ1-2; TRBD1 matches at 9 bases. The CDR3 extends over 16 amino acids. Germline V gene data show CDR1 as SEHNR and CDR2 as FQNEAQ (reference sequence). V dropped 1 base and J dropped 7; count of bases not matched to a gene: 10. The CDR3 is CASSLVGGQGGGGYTF. The CDR3 DNA reads as TGTGCCAGCAGCTTAGTGGGGGGACAGGGCGGCGGTGGCTACACCTTC.

This clone was detected once. The chain recombines TRBV9 with TRBJ2-5; weak D call: TRBD1 (5 bases). There are 15 residues in the CDR3. V shed 4 bases and J shed 3 bases, with 16 bases lying between them. CDR1 and CDR2 (germline): SGDLS, YYNGEE. CDR3 sequence reads: CASSRGRRGKETQYF. In DNA form, the CDR3 reads TGTGCCAGCAGCAGGGGTCGTCGTGGGAAAGAGACCCAGTACTTC.

The chain joins TRBV29-1 to TRBJ2-1, with D possibly being TRBD1 (5 bases). There are 10 residues in the CDR3. V dropped 7 bases and J dropped 9 bases, with 10 bases sitting between them. Per germline, CDR1 SQVTM and CDR2 ANQGSEA. The CDR3 DNA follows: TGCAGCGGCAGGGTCCGTGAGCAGTTCTTC. It codes for CSGRVREQFF.

The rearrangement uses TRBV4-3 and TRBJ2-3; 7 positions agree with TRBD2. The CDR3 runs to 18 residues. Unmatched junction bases numbered 15, after V lost 5 bases and J lost 1 base. Germline loops: CDR1 LGHNA, CDR2 YSLEER. Written as DNA, the CDR3 is TGCGCCAGCAGCAACAATTACCTCGGGCTAGCGGGCACAGATACGCAGTATTTT. Translating it yields CASSNNYLGLAGTDTQYF.

The CDR3 loop is CASSPGQIKAYEQYF. The CDR3 bases are TGTGCCAGCAGCCCAGGACAGATAAAGGCCTACGAGCAGTACTTC. V is TRBV7-9 and J is TRBJ2-7; D is perhaps TRBD1 (6 bases). CDR1 and CDR2 (germline): SEHNR, FQNEAQ (reference sequence). The V gene lost 5 bases and the J gene lost 2 bases, with 16 bases spanning the gap. The CDR3 has 15 amino acids.

The V call is TRBV27, the J call TRBJ1-6; possible D gene TRBD1, 5 bases. Germline CDR1 and CDR2: MNHEY and SMNVEV (reference sequence). V lost 0 bases and J 10 bases, leaving 22 bases between the germline ends. The CDR3 totals 18 residues. CDR3 bases: TGTGCCAGCAGTTTATCCAAGCCCCGCGCAGGGTCCCGGTCACCCCTCCACTTT. Protein sequence: CASSLSKPRAGSRSPLHF.

The V call is TRBV19, the J call TRBJ2-1, with D perhaps TRBD1 (6 bases). Between the trimmed V and J ends, which lost 5 bases and 8 bases, there was a span of 22 bases. This CDR3 is built from 16 residues. Germline assignment: CDR1 LNHDA and CDR2 SQIVND (reference sequence). Written as DNA, the CDR3 is TGTGCCAGTAGTCGTCTGTCGTCAGGGGCAAAGCATGAGCAGTTCTTC. Translated: CASSRLSSGAKHEQFF.

CDR3: CASSSRQGAETEAFF. CDR3 DNA sequence: TGTGCCAGCAGTTCTCGACAGGGGGCTGAAACTGAAGCTTTCTTT. The J gene is TRBJ1-1, the V gene TRBV6-2 or TRBV6-3, with TRBD1 identical over 10 bases. Germline V gene sequence: CDR1 MNHEY, CDR2 SVGEGT. The CDR3 is 15 residues long. The V and J ends lost 4 bases and 5 bases, in that order; junction bases with no gene match: 7.

The V call is TRBV5-1, the J call TRBJ1-5; unclear D gene. V dropped 0 bases and J dropped 4 bases, with 5 bases sitting between them. CDR1 and CDR2 (germline): SGHRS, YFSETQ. CDR3 size: 13 residues. The CDR3 nucleotides are TGCGCCAGCAGCTTGGCGGGGAATCAGCCCCAGCATTTT. It translates to CASSLAGNQPQHF.

There are a few counts of this clone. The rearrangement joins TRBV19 to TRBJ1-5; D gene uncertain. Germline V gene sequence: CDR1 LNHDA, CDR2 SQIVND (reference sequence). This CDR3 spans 15 amino acids. Trimming stripped 6 bases from V and 1 base from J, with 13 bases between. CDR3: CASRLGAKSNQPQHF. In DNA form, the CDR3 reads TGTGCCAGTAGATTGGGCGCAAAAAGCAATCAGCCCCAGCATTTT.

The chain links TRBV6-5 to TRBJ1-1; D gene ambiguous. CDR1 is MNHEY, CDR2 SVGAGI, per germline. The CDR3 runs to 11 residues. Trimming took off 8 bases at V and 7 bases at J, with 11 bases between the two ends. DNA of the CDR3: TGTGCCAGCCAACGCGGGTTTGAAGCTTTCTTT. Translation: CASQRGFEAFF.

The chain carries TRBV4-3 and TRBJ2-7; 7 bases match TRBD1. CDR1 is LGHNA, CDR2 YSLEER, per germline. This CDR3 has 15 amino acids. The junction had 13 bases not matched to a gene; V was cut back by 6 bases and J by 5 bases. CDR3 in DNA: TGCGCCAGCAGTCAAACAGGGGTTTCTCTGCACGAGCAGTACTTC. This sequence encodes CASSQTGVSLHEQYF.

Only one count was recorded for this clone. This chain connects TRBV6-2 or TRBV6-3 to TRBJ2-7, with 9 positions matching TRBD2. Germline V lookup: CDR1 MNHEY, CDR2 SVGEGT. The length of the CDR3 is 16 residues. V shed 0 bases, J shed 3 bases, and the junction held 6 bases outside the gene matches. CDR3 nucleotides: TGTGCCAGCAGTTACTCGAGTGGCGGGAGGGGCTACGAGCAGTACTTC. Translating gives CASSYSSGGRGYEQYF.

This chain connects TRBV7-9 to TRBJ2-4, with a possible D match to TRBD2 (5 bases). V lost 5 bases and J 2 bases, leaving 10 bases between the germline ends. The CDR3 sequence is 14 residues long. CDR1 is SEHNR, CDR2 FQNEAQ, per germline (reference sequence). CDR3 DNA sequence: TGTGCCAGCAGCACTACTAGTTCCAAAAACATTCAGTACTTC. Amino acids: CASSTTSSKNIQYF.